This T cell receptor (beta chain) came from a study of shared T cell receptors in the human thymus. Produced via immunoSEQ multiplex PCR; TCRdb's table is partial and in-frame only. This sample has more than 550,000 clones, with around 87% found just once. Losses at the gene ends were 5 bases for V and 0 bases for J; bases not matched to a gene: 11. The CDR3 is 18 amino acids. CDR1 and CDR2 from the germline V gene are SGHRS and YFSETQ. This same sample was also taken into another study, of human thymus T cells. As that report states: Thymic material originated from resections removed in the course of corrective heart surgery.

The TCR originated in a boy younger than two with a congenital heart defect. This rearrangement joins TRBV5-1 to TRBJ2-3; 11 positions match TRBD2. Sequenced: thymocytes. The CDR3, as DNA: TGCGCCAGCAGATATCCCCCGGGACTAGCGGAGAGCACAGATACGCAGTATTTT. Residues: CASRYPPGLAESTDTQYF. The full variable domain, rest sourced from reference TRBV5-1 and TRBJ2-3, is KAGVTQTPRYLIKTRGQQVTLSCSPISGHRSVSWYQQTPGQGLQFLFEYFSETQRNKGNFPGRFSGRQFSNSRSEMNVSTLELGDSALYLCASRYPPGLAESTDTQYFGPGTRLTVL.